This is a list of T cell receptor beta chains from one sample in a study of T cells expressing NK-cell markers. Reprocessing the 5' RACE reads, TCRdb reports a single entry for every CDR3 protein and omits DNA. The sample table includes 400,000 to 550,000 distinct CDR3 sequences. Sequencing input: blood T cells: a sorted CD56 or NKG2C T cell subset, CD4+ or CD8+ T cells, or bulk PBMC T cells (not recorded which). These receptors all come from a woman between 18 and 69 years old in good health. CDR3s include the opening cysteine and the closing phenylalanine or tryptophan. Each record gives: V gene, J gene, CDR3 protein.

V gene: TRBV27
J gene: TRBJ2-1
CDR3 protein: CASSLALAGQFF

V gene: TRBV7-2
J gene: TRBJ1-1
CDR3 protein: CASSLEAAKTNTEAFF

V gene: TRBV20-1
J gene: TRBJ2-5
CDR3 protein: CSARLDTRQETQYF

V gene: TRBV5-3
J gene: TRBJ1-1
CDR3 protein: CARSPRPREVTEAFF

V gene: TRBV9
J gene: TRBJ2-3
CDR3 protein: CASSVDGPRTDTQYF

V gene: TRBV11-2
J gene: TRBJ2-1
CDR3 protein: CASSQTDYNEQFF

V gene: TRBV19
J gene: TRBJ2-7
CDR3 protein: CASSIWDSISYEQYF

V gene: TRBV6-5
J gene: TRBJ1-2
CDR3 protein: CASSYSREVNGYTF

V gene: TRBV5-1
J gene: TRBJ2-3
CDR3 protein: CASSLVRLAGGDTQYF

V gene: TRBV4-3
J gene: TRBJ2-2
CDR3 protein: CASSQDHTLAGGELFF

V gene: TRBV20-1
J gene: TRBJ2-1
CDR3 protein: CSARDVGGIFEQFF

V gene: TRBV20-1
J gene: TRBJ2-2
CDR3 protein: CSARGLAGTNTGELFF

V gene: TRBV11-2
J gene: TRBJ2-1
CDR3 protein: CASSRRGLADTYNEQFF

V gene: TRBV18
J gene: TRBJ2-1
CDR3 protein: CASSTRTGSDNEQFF

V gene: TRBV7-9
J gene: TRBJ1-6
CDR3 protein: CASSVRGPNSPLHF

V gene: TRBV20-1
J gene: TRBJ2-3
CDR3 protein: CSAKAVAGTDTQYF

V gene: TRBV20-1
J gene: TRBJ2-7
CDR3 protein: CSASTRDRVWEQYF

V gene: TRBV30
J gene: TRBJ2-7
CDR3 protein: CAWRPRDSSYEQYF

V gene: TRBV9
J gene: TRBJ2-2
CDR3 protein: CASSVEGTPNTGELFF

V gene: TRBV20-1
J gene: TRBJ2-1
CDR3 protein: CSAQRRPNEQFF

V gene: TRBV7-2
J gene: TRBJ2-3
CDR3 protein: CASSLGSGHTQYF

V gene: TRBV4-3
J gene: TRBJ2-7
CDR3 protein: CASSQDLGQYSFYEQYF

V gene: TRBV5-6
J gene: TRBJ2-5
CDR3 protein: CASSFPSGSRAETQYF

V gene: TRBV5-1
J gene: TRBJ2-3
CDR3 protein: CASSQSRDRGNTQYF

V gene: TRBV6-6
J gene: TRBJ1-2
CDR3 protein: CASSYSSGYTF

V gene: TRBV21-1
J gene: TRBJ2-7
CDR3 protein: CASSNPARARMDEQYF

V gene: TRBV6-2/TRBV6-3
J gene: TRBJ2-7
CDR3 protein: CASSYSPGETYEQYF

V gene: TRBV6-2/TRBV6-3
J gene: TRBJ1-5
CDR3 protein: CASSWDSLYSNQPQHF

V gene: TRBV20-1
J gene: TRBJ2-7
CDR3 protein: CSADRGRYEQYF

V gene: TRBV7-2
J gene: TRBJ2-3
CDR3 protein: CASSPDRVSADTQYF

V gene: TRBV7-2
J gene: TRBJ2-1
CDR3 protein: CASSQPGRTSGRNEQFF

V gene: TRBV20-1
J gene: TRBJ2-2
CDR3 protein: CSAMGLADNTGELFF

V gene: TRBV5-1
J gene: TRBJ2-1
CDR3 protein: CASSLRDSGYAYNEQFF

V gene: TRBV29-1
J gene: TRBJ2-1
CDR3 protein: CSVEGLRDSPFSYNEQFF

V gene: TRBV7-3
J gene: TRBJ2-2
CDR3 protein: CASSSRANLGGELFF

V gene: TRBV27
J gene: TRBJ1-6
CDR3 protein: CASSLGLNSPLHF

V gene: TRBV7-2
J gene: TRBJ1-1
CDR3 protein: CASSSSPTLNTEAFF

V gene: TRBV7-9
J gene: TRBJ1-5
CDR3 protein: CASSLGQLNQPQHF

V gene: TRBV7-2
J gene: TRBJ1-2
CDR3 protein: CASSLAQGGVYDYGYTF

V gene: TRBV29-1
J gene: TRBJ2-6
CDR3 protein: CSVAGQREAGANVLTF

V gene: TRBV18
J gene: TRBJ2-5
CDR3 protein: CASSPVNSQETQYF

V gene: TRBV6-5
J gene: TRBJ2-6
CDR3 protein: CASRYADRSGANVLTF

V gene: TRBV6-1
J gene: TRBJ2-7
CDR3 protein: CASSPGQVGEQYF

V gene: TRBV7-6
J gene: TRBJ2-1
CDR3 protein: CASSARVGQDEQFF

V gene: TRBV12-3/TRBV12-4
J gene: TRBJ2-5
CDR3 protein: CASSKLALNTETQYF

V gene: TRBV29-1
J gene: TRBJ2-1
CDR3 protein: CSVDLQGWDEQFF

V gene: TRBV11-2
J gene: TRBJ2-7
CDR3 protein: CASSLGGKPYEQYF

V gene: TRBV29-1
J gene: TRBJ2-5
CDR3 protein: CSVSGGQETQYF

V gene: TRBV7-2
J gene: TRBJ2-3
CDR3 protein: CASSLYGRGASTDTQYF

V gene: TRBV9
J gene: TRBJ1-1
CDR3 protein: CASSVTDIGQRNTEAFF

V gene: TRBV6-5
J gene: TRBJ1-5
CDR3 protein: CASSYGTGPNQPQHF

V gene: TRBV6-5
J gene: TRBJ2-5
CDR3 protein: CASSYRAGRETQYF

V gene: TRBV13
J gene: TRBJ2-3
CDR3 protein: CASSTGTSGSKDTQYF

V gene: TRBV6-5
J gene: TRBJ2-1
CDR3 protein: CASSFEAGIYNEQFF

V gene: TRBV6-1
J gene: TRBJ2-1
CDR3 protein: CASSLGTSDYNEQFF